This entry features one T cell receptor beta chain sequence. What it recognizes is unknown. The assay was immunoSEQ multiplex PCR, and TCRdb's table has in-frame clones only and misses some. The sample holds approximately 9,800 clones, just over 75% seen once. Germline V lookup: CDR1 MGHDK, CDR2 SYGVNS. The germline V and J ends were trimmed by 0 bases and 3 bases, with 9 bases remaining between them. The CDR3 spans 14 residues. The data belong to a study of OX40 agonist ivuxolimab in advanced cancers. Study-wide background: The drug used for patients, ivuxolimab, was an agonistic anti-OX40 (CD134) antibody. Three patients had partial responses: one hepatocellular carcinoma, two cutaneous melanoma. Study outcomes and limitations: Partial responders dosed at 0.1-3.0 mg/kg displayed clonal expansion ranking among the lowest. Clonal expansion from baseline to week 6 occurred in both CD4+ and CD8+ T cells.

The sequenced sample was CD4+ or CD8+ T cells sorted from blood, obtained in a trial of the OX40 agonist ivuxolimab. The clonotype was recovered from an adult with an advanced solid tumor such as melanoma, head and neck, liver or kidney cancer. The genes are TRBV25-1 and TRBJ2-7; unclear D gene. In DNA, the CDR3 is TGTGCCAGCAGTGAATATTTCGGCAGCTACGAGCAGTACTTC. It is translated as CASSEYFGSYEQYF.